The rows below give T cell receptor beta chains drawn from one sample of a study of blood T cell repertoires in COVID-19. Generated by immunoSEQ multiplex PCR, the TCRdb table keeps only in-frame clones and is missing some. The sample consists of 150,000 to 200,000 clones, around 83% of them appearing once. The sequencing input was peripheral blood. The receptors were gathered from a man aged 70-80 years who had recovered from COVID-19. Both conserved end residues are part of each CDR3. The D gene is left open where the match is weak. Clone size, where shown, is once, few, many, or a class for clones that have expanded.

j_call | d_call | clone_size | v_call | cdr3_nt | cdr3_aa
TRBJ2-1 | TRBD2 | - | TRBV5-6 | TGTGCCAGCAGCTTGGCAGCGGGAGTTGGTAATGAGCAGTTCTTC | CASSLAAGVGNEQFF
TRBJ2-1 | TRBD1 | - | TRBV7-2 | TGTGCCAGCAGCGGACAGGGCTACAATGAGCAGTTCTTC | CASSGQGYNEQFF
TRBJ2-5 | TRBD1 | - | TRBV5-1 | TGCGCCAGCAGCGGACAGGGGGCTGTAGGTGAGACCCAGTACTTC | CASSGQGAVGETQYF
TRBJ2-1 | - | few | TRBV12-3/TRBV12-4 | TGTGCCAGCACAGGGAGGAGAGGCAATGAGCAGTTCTTC | CASTGRRGNEQFF
TRBJ1-4 | TRBD1 | - | TRBV28 | TGTGCCAGCAGTTTGGGGCCAGGGGGGAATGAAAAACTGTTTTTT | CASSLGPGGNEKLFF
TRBJ2-3 | - | once | TRBV2 | TGTGCCAGCACCGGGTTGACAGCCCTAAGCACAGATACGCAGTATTTT | CASTGLTALSTDTQYF
TRBJ2-7 | - | few | TRBV12-3/TRBV12-4 | TGTGCCAGCAGTTTTGCGGGATACGAGCAGTACTTC | CASSFAGYEQYF
TRBJ2-7 | - | - | TRBV3-1/TRBV3-2 | TGTGCCAGCAGCTGCGGGGTCGAGCAGTACTTC | CASSCGVEQYF
TRBJ1-4 | - | - | TRBV15 | TGTGCCACCAGCAGCCCAGGGTTGGCCGAAAAACTGTTTTTT | CATSSPGLAEKLFF
TRBJ2-1 | - | - | TRBV19 | TGTGCCAGTAGTATAGATCCAGCGAGAGGCTACAATGAGCAGTTCTTC | CASSIDPARGYNEQFF
TRBJ2-7 | TRBD2 | few | TRBV27 | TGTGCCAGCAGTTTATATAGCGGGAGGGACAACGAGCAGTACTTC | CASSLYSGRDNEQYF
TRBJ1-2 | - | - | TRBV6-5 | TGTGCCAGCAGCCAACACGGAGCTAACTATGGCTACACCTTC | CASSQHGANYGYTF
TRBJ2-1 | TRBD1 | - | TRBV19 | TGTGCCAGTAGTAGGACAGGCATTATAAACAATGAGCAGTTCTTC | CASSRTGIINNEQFF
TRBJ1-3 | - | - | TRBV11-2 | TGTGCCAGCAGCTCCCCGGGGGAGGGCAACACCATATATTTT | CASSSPGEGNTIYF
TRBJ2-2 | - | - | TRBV18 | TGTGCCAGCTCGCCGCGGGATCCCGGGGAGCTGTTTTTT | CASSPRDPGELFF
TRBJ2-3 | TRBD2 | once | TRBV7-9 | TGTGCCAGCAGCAGCCCGGGACTAGCGGGAGATACGCAGTATTTT | CASSSPGLAGDTQYF
TRBJ1-1 | - | - | TRBV7-9 | TGTGCCAGCAGCTCCCAAGGCCCTCCGACAACTGAAGCTTTCTTT | CASSSQGPPTTEAFF
TRBJ1-4 | TRBD1 | - | TRBV18 | TGTGCCAGCTCACCAAGACAGGGCCCCACTAATGAAAAACTGTTTTTT | CASSPRQGPTNEKLFF
TRBJ1-1 | TRBD1 | - | TRBV10-2 | TGCGCCAGCAATGCGGGACAGGGGACCACTGAAGCTTTCTTT | CASNAGQGTTEAFF
TRBJ2-1 | TRBD2 | - | TRBV7-3 | TGTGCCAGCAGCCCCGCCGGGAGCGGGAGGCTCAATGAGCAGTTCTTC | CASSPAGSGRLNEQFF
TRBJ1-2 | TRBD1 | - | TRBV5-4 | TGTGCCAGCAGATTCACCGGGACAGAGTATGGCTACACCTTC | CASRFTGTEYGYTF
TRBJ2-7 | TRBD1 | once | TRBV2 | TGTGCCAGCGGGTGGGACAGGGGCTACGAGCAGTACTTC | CASGWDRGYEQYF
TRBJ2-7 | - | - | TRBV25-1 | TGTGCCAGCAGGAGCTTAAGCTACGAGCAGTACTTC | CASRSLSYEQYF
TRBJ1-5 | TRBD1 | once | TRBV4-1 | TGCGCCAGCAGCCGGGACAGGGCACAGGATCAGCCCCAGCATTTT | CASSRDRAQDQPQHF
TRBJ1-5 | - | - | TRBV12-3/TRBV12-4 | TGTGCCAGCCAAGCGGGGGGTGGTCAGCCCCAGCATTTT | CASQAGGGQPQHF
TRBJ1-2 | - | once | TRBV5-4 | TGTGCCAGCAGCAGTGGGGGGGCGGGTAAGGGCTACACCTTC | CASSSGGAGKGYTF
TRBJ2-7 | - | - | TRBV3-1/TRBV3-2 | TGTGCCAGCAGCCCCCTCTTAAGCCCCTACGAGCAGTACTTC | CASSPLLSPYEQYF
TRBJ2-7 | TRBD2 | - | TRBV11-2 | TGTGCCAGCAGCTTAGATTGGATCGCTAGCGGGATCTCCTACGAGCAGTACTTC | CASSLDWIASGISYEQYF
TRBJ1-5 | - | - | TRBV19 | TGTGCCAGTAGTATAGACAGGGGCGGCAATCAGCCCCAGCATTTT | CASSIDRGGNQPQHF
TRBJ2-6 | - | - | TRBV18 | TGTGCCAGCTCAGGGGGGAGGACTGGGGCCAACGTCCTGACTTTC | CASSGGRTGANVLTF
TRBJ2-3 | - | - | TRBV9 | TGTGCCAGCAGCGTAGGGGCGGGACCCACAGATACGCAGTATTTT | CASSVGAGPTDTQYF
TRBJ1-1 | - | - | TRBV27 | TGTGCCAGCAGTCCCACTAATGGGGGAGGAACTGAAGCTTTCTTT | CASSPTNGGGTEAFF
TRBJ2-1 | TRBD2 | - | TRBV29-1 | TGCAGCGTTGAAGGCTACGGGACTAGCTACAATGAGCAGTTCTTC | CSVEGYGTSYNEQFF
TRBJ2-3 | TRBD2 | - | TRBV9 | TGTGCCAGCAGCGCCTTAGCGGGAGTGGGCACAGATACGCAGTATTTT | CASSALAGVGTDTQYF
TRBJ2-3 | - | - | TRBV27 | TGTGCCAGCAGTTATCTGAGAACAGATACGCAGTATTTT | CASSYLRTDTQYF
TRBJ1-1 | - | - | TRBV7-3 | TGTGCCAGCAGCTTAGGAGGGCAGGGTATGGCTGAAGCTTTCTTT | CASSLGGQGMAEAFF
TRBJ2-1 | TRBD2 | - | TRBV5-1 | TGCGCCAGCAGCTCGAGGACTAGCGGGACGAGGTACTTCAATGAGCAGTTCTTC | CASSSRTSGTRYFNEQFF
TRBJ2-7 | TRBD2 | - | TRBV6-5 | TGTGCCAGCAGTTTCTCCGGGACTAGCGGGAGTTACGAGCAGTACTTC | CASSFSGTSGSYEQYF
TRBJ1-6 | TRBD1 | - | TRBV5-1 | TGCGCCAGCAGCTTGGGGCAAGGGGACAGATCACCCCTCCACTTT | CASSLGQGDRSPLHF
TRBJ1-1 | - | once | TRBV19 | TGTGCCAGTACGCGGGGGCCGGGCACTGAAGCTTTCTTT | CASTRGPGTEAFF
TRBJ1-1 | - | - | TRBV28 | TGTGCCAGCAGTTTCTCTAGCTCTTGGAGTGAAGCTTTCTTT | CASSFSSSWSEAFF
TRBJ1-6 | TRBD1 | - | TRBV30 | TGTGCCTGGAGCGGGACAGATAATTCACCCCTCCACTTT | CAWSGTDNSPLHF
TRBJ2-7 | - | - | TRBV6-4 | TGTGCCAGCAGGCTACCTGTTGTGGGAGGTCTTTCCCTCTCTGCCTACGAGCAGTACTTC | CASRLPVVGGLSLSAYEQYF
TRBJ2-2 | TRBD2 | - | TRBV28 | TGTGCCAGCAGTCCCGGGACTAGCGGAACCGGGGAGCTGTTTTTT | CASSPGTSGTGELFF
TRBJ1-5 | - | - | TRBV7-2 | TGTGCCAGCAGCTTAGGCCCAGGAGGACAGCCCCAGCATTTT | CASSLGPGGQPQHF
TRBJ1-5 | TRBD1 | - | TRBV19 | TGTGCCAGTAGTATGACAGGGGGCATTTATAGCAATCAGCCCCAGCATTTT | CASSMTGGIYSNQPQHF
TRBJ2-1 | - | - | TRBV5-1 | TGCGCCAGCAGCTTGGCCGCCGGTTACAATGAGCAGTTCTTC | CASSLAAGYNEQFF
TRBJ1-1 | TRBD1 | - | TRBV28 | TGTGCCAGCAGTCCGACAGGGGGCAGTACTGAAGCTTTCTTT | CASSPTGGSTEAFF
TRBJ2-2 | TRBD2 | - | TRBV29-1 | TGCAGCGTTGAGACTAGCGCCAACACCGGGGAGCTGTTTTTT | CSVETSANTGELFF
TRBJ2-5 | - | once | TRBV5-4 | TGTGCCAGCAGCTTGGCAAGGGGCCAAGAGACCCAGTACTTC | CASSLARGQETQYF
TRBJ2-5 | - | - | TRBV6-1 | TGTGCCAGCAGTGAATACGGGGTGGAGACCCAGTACTTC | CASSEYGVETQYF
TRBJ2-4 | TRBD1 | - | TRBV3-1/TRBV3-2 | TGTGCCAGCAGCCAAAACATCGGACAGGGGCACATTCAGTACTTC | CASSQNIGQGHIQYF